One sample yielded the 19 T cell receptor beta chains listed below, sequenced in a study of cytomegalovirus exposure and HLA in healthy donors. PCR involved 60 Vbeta and 13 Jbeta primers. This table comes from immunoSEQ multiplex PCR, and its TCRdb copy is limited to in-frame clones, with some not included. Of about 140,000 clones in the sample, 82% are singletons; the top ten hold 1.9%. Sequencing was carried out using PBMCs. These receptors came from a woman in her thirties or forties in good health and CMV-seronegative.

The rearrangement joins TRBV19 to TRBJ2-7; no firm D call. Germline assignment: CDR1 LNHDA and CDR2 SQIVND (reference sequence). The CDR3 extends over 14 amino acids. Between the trimmed V and J ends, which lost 5 bases and 6 bases, there was a span of 17 bases. CDR3 DNA: TGTGCCAGTAGTCGAGAGCCCCGTATTACCGAGCAGTACTTC. Protein sequence: CASSREPRITEQYF.

The V call is TRBV2, the J call TRBJ2-7; D perhaps matches TRBD1 (6 bases). In germline, CDR1 is SNHLY, CDR2 FYNNEI. The CDR3 length is 13 residues. Between the trimmed V and J ends, which lost 7 bases and 3 bases, there was a span of 13 bases. The CDR3 bases are TGTGCCAGCACCACACAGGGCCTCTACGAGCAGTACTTC. Amino acids: CASTTQGLYEQYF.

The chain couples TRBV27 to TRBJ2-1; D may be TRBD2 (6 bases). In germline, CDR1 is MNHEY, CDR2 SMNVEV (reference sequence). The V end lost 4 bases, the J end lost 7 bases, and 20 bases lay between the germline ends. The CDR3 sequence is 16 residues long. CDR3 nucleotides: TGTGCCAGCAGTTCCTACCAGGGTAGAGGGAGGAATGAGCAGTTCTTC. Amino acid sequence: CASSSYQGRGRNEQFF.

The chain employs TRBV7-2 and TRBJ1-5; TRBD1 agrees at 7 bases. This CDR3 region has 15 residues. The trim removed 5 bases at V and 3 bases at J, leaving 7 bases unmatched. Germline V gives CDR1 SGHTA, CDR2 FQGNSA. Here the CDR3 DNA reads TGTGCCAGCAGCCCACAGGGACAGACCAATCAGCCCCAGCATTTT. As protein: CASSPQGQTNQPQHF.

V usage is TRBV19 and J usage is TRBJ2-7; 8 bases align to TRBD1. Per germline, CDR1 LNHDA and CDR2 SQIVND (reference sequence). With V trimmed by 5 bases and J by 5 bases, 8 bases remained unmatched. The CDR3 spans 14 residues. The CDR3 coding sequence is TGTGCCAGTAGTCTTATAGACAGGGGCCACGAGCAGTACTTC. Translating it yields CASSLIDRGHEQYF.

V and J are TRBV29-1 and TRBJ2-5; 11 bases fit TRBD1. CDR3 size: 14 residues. V was clipped by 7 bases and J by 1 base; unmatched bases: 5. The germline gives CDR1 SQVTM, CDR2 ANQGSEA. The CDR3 DNA reads TGCAGCGCTTCCGGGACAGGGGGCCAAGAGACCCAGTACTTC. The encoded protein is CSASGTGGQETQYF. Based on the CDR3 plus reference TRBV29-1 and TRBJ2-5, the full variable domain is SAVISQKPSRDICQRGTSLTIQCQVDSQVTMMFWYRQQPGQSLTLIATANQGSEATYESGFVIDKFPISRPNLTFSTLTVSNMSPEDSSIYLCSASGTGGQETQYFGPGTRLLVL.

The genes are TRBV7-9 and TRBJ2-1, with 10 nucleotides matching TRBD1. V shed 7 bases and J 0 bases; nucleotides not matched to a gene: 9. The CDR3 runs 17 residues. Germline assignment: CDR1 SEHNR and CDR2 FQNEAQ (reference sequence). The CDR3 region has the DNA TGTGCCAGCACTAGGACAGGGGGTTTCCCCTCCTACAATGAGCAGTTCTTC. This codes for CASTRTGGFPSYNEQFF.

This clone was seen only a few times. The J gene is TRBJ1-5, the V gene TRBV29-1; 7 nucleotides align to TRBD1. This CDR3 is built from 14 residues. Germline V CDR1 and CDR2: SQVTM, ANQGSEA. The V segment lost 6 bases and the J segment 2 bases; nucleotides outside the gene matches: 7. DNA for the CDR3: TGCAGCGTGGGAGACAGGGCAGGCAATCAGCCCCAGCATTTT. Translation: CSVGDRAGNQPQHF.

The chain carries TRBV6-1 and TRBJ1-2, with D hard to call. This CDR3 region has 16 residues. V lost 2 bases and J 4 bases, leaving 17 bases between the germline ends. Germline V CDR1 and CDR2: MNHNS, SASEGT. CDR3 in DNA: TGTGCCAGCAGTGAATGGGTAGTCACGGCGGTCTATGGCTACACCTTC. This encodes CASSEWVVTAVYGYTF.

This CDR3 reads CASSQEPSGKYEQYF. The CDR3 nucleotides are TGCGCCAGCAGCCAAGAACCTAGCGGGAAATACGAGCAGTACTTC. This rearrangement joins TRBV4-3 to TRBJ2-5, with 9 nucleotides matching TRBD2. The DNA end is more similar to TRBJ2-7, so the J call may be wrong. The germline CDR1 and CDR2 sequences are LGHNA and YSLEER. The CDR3 extends over 15 amino acids.

In its sample, this clone was seen a few times. The chain recombines TRBV27 with TRBJ2-6; perhaps TRBD2 as D (5 bases). From germline, CDR1 is MNHEY and CDR2 SMNVEV (reference sequence). V lost 7 bases and J 4 bases, leaving 17 bases between the germline ends. The CDR3 runs to 16 residues. The DNA for the CDR3 is TGTGCCAGCATGGAGCGGTTAACCTCGGGGGCCAACGTCCTGACTTTC. Its translation is CASMERLTSGANVLTF.

This chain uses TRBV7-8 with TRBJ2-1; D is perhaps TRBD1 (5 bases). Trimming stripped 5 bases from V and 8 bases from J, with 19 bases between. The germline gives CDR1 SGHVS, CDR2 FQNEAQ. This CDR3 has 15 amino acids. For the CDR3, the DNA is TGTGCCAGCAGCCCGGAACAGGTCCGGCAGGATGAGCAGTTCTTC. It encodes CASSPEQVRQDEQFF.

For this clone: Other DNA sequences in the same sample also yield this CDR3. The V call is TRBV5-6, the J call TRBJ2-7, with unresolved D. Germline V gene lookup returns CDR1 SGHDT and CDR2 YYEEEE. V lost 2 bases and J lost 0, with 6 bases in between. This CDR3 contains 13 residues. This CDR3 reads CASSLASSYEQYF. CDR3 sequence (DNA): TGTGCCAGCAGCTTAGCGAGCTCCTACGAGCAGTACTTC.

This clone was seen a few times. CDR3 sequence: CSAILETQYF. The DNA for the CDR3 is TGCAGTGCTATCTTAGAGACCCAGTACTTC. V usage is TRBV20-1 and J usage is TRBJ2-5; D not resolved. Germline lookup yields CDR1 DFQATT and CDR2 SNEGSKA (reference sequence). CDR3 size: 10 residues. The V gene lost 4 bases and the J gene lost 4 bases, with 4 bases spanning the gap.

On this clone itself: A junction end diverges from the germline sequence, so it may reflect a read error. The sample holds other DNA sequences that translate to the same CDR3. This chain connects TRBV2 to TRBJ1-4, with TRBD1 as a possible D gene (5 bases). Germline-derived CDR1 and CDR2 are SNHLY and FYNNEI. The CDR3 has 17 residues. CDR3 protein: CASSELQGKNSNEKLFF. For the CDR3, the DNA is TGCGCCAGCAGTGAGTTGCAGGGCAAAAACTCTAATGAAAAACTGTTTTTT.

J is TRBJ1-5 and V is TRBV29-1; perhaps TRBD1 as D (5 bases). The CDR3 is made up of 15 amino acids. The V gene's germline CDR1 is SQVTM and CDR2 ANQGSEA. V was shortened by 4 bases and J by 2 bases, with 15 bases between the two germline ends. CDR3 coding DNA: TGCAGCGTTGGCGCAGGGCCTTATGGCAATCAGCCCCAGCATTTT. Translation: CSVGAGPYGNQPQHF.

The CDR3 protein is CASSLGTGGMNTEAFF. The CDR3 DNA reads TGCGCCAGCAGCTTGGGGACAGGGGGCATGAACACTGAAGCTTTCTTT. The chain employs TRBV5-1 and TRBJ1-1; the match to TRBD1 covers 11 bases. V lost 0 bases and J lost 0; bases outside the gene matches: 1. The CDR3 covers 16 residues. Germline V gives CDR1 SGHRS, CDR2 YFSETQ.

This rearrangement joins TRBV15 to TRBJ2-1; no clear D gene. This CDR3 spans 14 amino acids. Germline assignment: CDR1 LNHNV and CDR2 YYDKDF (reference sequence). Trimming shortened V by 0 bases and J by 12 bases, and 15 bases separated the two germline ends. The CDR3 region is CATSRDSLGSPQFF. The CDR3, as DNA: TGTGCCACCAGCAGAGACTCCTTGGGTAGCCCGCAGTTCTTC.

The chain joins TRBV7-3 to TRBJ2-2; 7 bases map to TRBD1. The CDR3 is 15 residues long. The germline V gene encodes CDR1 SGHTA and CDR2 FQGTGA. The V segment lost 0 bases and the J segment 5 bases; nucleotides outside the gene matches: 3. The CDR3 sequence: CASSLTADRTGELFF. Written as DNA, the CDR3 is TGTGCCAGCAGCTTAACGGCGGACAGGACCGGGGAGCTGTTTTTT.